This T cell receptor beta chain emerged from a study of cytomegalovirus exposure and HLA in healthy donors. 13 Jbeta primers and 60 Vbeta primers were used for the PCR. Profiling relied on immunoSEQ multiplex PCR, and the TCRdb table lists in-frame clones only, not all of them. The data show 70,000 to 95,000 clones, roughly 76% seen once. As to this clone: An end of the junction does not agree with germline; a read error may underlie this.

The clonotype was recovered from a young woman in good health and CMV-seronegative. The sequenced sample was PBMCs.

The CDR3 DNA follows: TGTGCTAGCAGCCCGGGAGCCGGGACAGGGATAGATACGCAGTATTTT. This codes for CASSPGAGTGIDTQYF. The chain couples TRBV7-7 to TRBJ2-3, with 9 bases fitting TRBD1. Germline CDR1 is SSHAT and CDR2 is FNYEAQ (reference sequence). The CDR3 runs 16 residues.